A selection of T cell receptor beta chains follows, all from one sample in a study of shared clonotypes between healthy human individuals. Measured with immunoSEQ multiplex PCR; TCRdb has only the in-frame clones, and not every one. The data contain some 1 million clones, around 76% of them singletons. Material: memory CD4+ T cells sorted from blood. The receptor set was obtained from a man aged 18 to 29 in good health. Each CDR3 is given with its conserved first and last residue. A D gene is named only where the DNA matches it firmly. The listing skips clone size in some rows; elsewhere it reads once, few, many or a size class.

TRBD2,NA,TRBJ2-2,TRBV10-3,14,TGTGCCATCAGTGAGGGGAGGGCCTCCGGGGAGCTGTTTTTT,CAISEGRASGELFF
NA,NA,TRBJ1-1,TRBV6-6,13,TGTGCCAGCAGCATGACAGGGAACACTGAAGCTTTCTTT,CASSMTGNTEAFF
TRBD2,NA,TRBJ2-5,TRBV7-2,16,TGTGCCAGCAGCTTAGTGGGCGGGAGGGCCCAAGAGACCCAGTACTTC,CASSLVGGRAQETQYF
NA,NA,TRBJ1-6,TRBV15,16,TGTGCCACCAGCAGTGAGGGGGGCTACGGGGGTTCACCCCTCCACTTT,CATSSEGGYGGSPLHF
TRBD1,NA,TRBJ1-6,TRBV6-6,13,TGTGCCACTACCGGGACAGGGAATTCACCCCTCCACTTT,CATTGTGNSPLHF
NA,few,TRBJ1-1,TRBV5-1,13,TGCGCCAGCAGCTTTGTACAGAACACTGAAGCTTTCTTT,CASSFVQNTEAFF
NA,few,TRBJ1-3,TRBV5-4,15,TGTGCCAGCAGCTTGGCCGGCGGCCCGGGAAACACCATATATTTT,CASSLAGGPGNTIYF
NA,NA,TRBJ2-7,TRBV30,11,TGTGCCTGGAGTGACATTTACGAGCAGTACTTC,CAWSDIYEQYF
TRBD2,NA,TRBJ2-1,TRBV5-4,15,TGTGCCAGCAGCACCGGGACTAGCGGGAACAATGAGCAGTTCTTC,CASSTGTSGNNEQFF
TRBD2,NA,TRBJ2-7,TRBV11-2,13,TGTGCCAGCAGCTGGACTAGCGGGTTCGAGCAGTACTTC,CASSWTSGFEQYF
NA,many,TRBJ1-2,TRBV6-5,15,TGTGCCAGCAGTTACTCCCCGGGGCTATACTATGGCTACACCTTC,CASSYSPGLYYGYTF
TRBD2,NA,TRBJ2-7,TRBV6-1,17,TGTGCCAGCAGTGAAGGGGGACTAGCGGCAACCTCCTACGAGCAGTACTTC,CASSEGGLAATSYEQYF
NA,NA,TRBJ1-5,TRBV6-5,13,TGTGCCAGCACTGGAGGACGCAATCAGCCCCAGCATTTT,CASTGGRNQPQHF
TRBD2,NA,TRBJ2-3,TRBV11-3,16,TGTGCCAGCAGCTTAGTGTTACTAGCGGATCCAGATACGCAGTATTTT,CASSLVLLADPDTQYF
TRBD1,once,TRBJ2-7,TRBV5-1,15,TGCGCCAGCAGCTCGCCGGGACAGGGGACCTACGAGCAGTACTTC,CASSSPGQGTYEQYF
NA,NA,TRBJ1-2,TRBV7-2,11,TGTGCCAGCAGCCAAGGCTGGGGCTACACCTTC,CASSQGWGYTF
NA,NA,TRBJ2-2,TRBV5-1,14,TGCGCCAGCAGGGAGGCCGCAAACACCGGGGAGCTGTTTTTT,CASREAANTGELFF
NA,NA,TRBJ1-4,TRBV6-6,15,TGTGCCAGCAGTTACATGGGCAGTTCTAATGAAAAACTGTTTTTT,CASSYMGSSNEKLFF
NA,NA,TRBJ1-1,TRBV2,15,TGTGCCAGCAGTGCTGAGGGATCGATGAACACTGAAGCTTTCTTT,CASSAEGSMNTEAFF
NA,NA,TRBJ2-7,TRBV19,16,TGTGCCAGTACCATTGGACCTGCGCCCCACTCGTACGAGCAGTACTTC,CASTIGPAPHSYEQYF
NA,NA,TRBJ2-3,TRBV15,13,TGTGCCACCCGGGCCCCTCCCGCAGATACGCAGTATTTT,CATRAPPADTQYF
NA,NA,TRBJ1-4,TRBV6-1,17,TGTGCCAGCAGTGAAAGGGGCAGGGAGAGGGCGAGTGAAAAACTGTTTTTT,CASSERGRERASEKLFF
TRBD1,NA,TRBJ1-5,TRBV10-2,13,TGCGCCAGCAGTTCTTGGACAGGACAGCCCCAGCATTTT,CASSSWTGQPQHF
TRBD2,NA,TRBJ2-5,TRBV27,18,TGTGCCAGCCCCACCCCACCCCCTAGCGGGGGGTGGGCCGAGACCCAGTACTTC,CASPTPPPSGGWAETQYF
NA,NA,TRBJ2-3,TRBV2,15,TGTGCCAGCAGGATACAGGGAACTAGCACAGATACGCAGTATTTT,CASRIQGTSTDTQYF
TRBD2,NA,TRBJ2-5,TRBV2,14,TGTGCCAGCAGTGAAGAGGGAGCGGGGGAGACCCAGTACTTC,CASSEEGAGETQYF
NA,NA,TRBJ2-7,TRBV21-1,17,TGTGCCAGCAGCTTCATGGGTAGGGGACTAGATGACTACGAGCAGTACTTC,CASSFMGRGLDDYEQYF
TRBD1,NA,TRBJ2-7,TRBV9,14,TGTGCCAGCAGCGCGGGGGGACAGGGTTACGAGCAGTACTTC,CASSAGGQGYEQYF
TRBD2,many,TRBJ2-2,TRBV7-2,16,TGTGCCAGCAGCTTAGTGGATCTGGCGGGAGGGTGGGAGCTGTTTTTT,CASSLVDLAGGWELFF
TRBD2,NA,TRBJ2-1,TRBV2,17,TGTGCCAGCAGTGAAACCCTCGGGACTAGCGGGATACGGGAGCAGTTCTTC,CASSETLGTSGIREQFF
NA,NA,TRBJ2-7,TRBV6-5,13,TGTGCCAGCAGCTACAGGAAAGACTACGAGCAGTACTTC,CASSYRKDYEQYF
NA,NA,TRBJ1-2,TRBV7-2,15,TGTGCCAGCAGATCTACAGGGATCAGGGGCAATGGCTACACCTTC,CASRSTGIRGNGYTF
TRBD1,once,TRBJ1-4,TRBV28,17,TGTGCCAGCAGTTCGATTTGGGGAAGAGACAGGGGGGAAAAACTGTTTTTT,CASSSIWGRDRGEKLFF
NA,NA,TRBJ2-5,TRBV28,16,TGTGCCAGCAGTTCCCCGCAACCGAGCAGGGGCGTGACCCAGTACTTC,CASSSPQPSRGVTQYF
NA,NA,TRBJ2-7,TRBV27,13,TGTGCCAGCAGTTTATCGGTAGGGGTCGAGCAGTACTTC,CASSLSVGVEQYF
NA,few,TRBJ1-6,TRBV7-2,16,TGTGCCAGCCACGGGAGGATCGGACAGAGTAATTCACCCCTCCACTTT,CASHGRIGQSNSPLHF
NA,once,TRBJ2-7,TRBV7-9,15,TGTGCCAGCAGTCGTTCTGGGGGGAAGGTTTACGAGCAGTACTTC,CASSRSGGKVYEQYF
NA,once,TRBJ2-4,TRBV5-1,15,TGCGCCAGCAGCTTGTCCCCCGGGAAGGAAAACATTCAGTACTTC,CASSLSPGKENIQYF
TRBD1,NA,TRBJ2-7,TRBV4-3,15,TGCGCCAGCAGCCAAGGCGCCCAGGGGGCCTACGAGCAGTACTTC,CASSQGAQGAYEQYF
TRBD2,NA,TRBJ2-5,TRBV5-6,16,TGTGCCAGCAGCCCACAACTAGCGGGGGGGCATGAGACCCAGTACTTC,CASSPQLAGGHETQYF
TRBD1,NA,TRBJ2-7,TRBV7-9,15,TGTGCCAGCAGCTTAGGAGGACAGGGGAAGGACGAGCAGTACTTC,CASSLGGQGKDEQYF
NA,NA,TRBJ1-2,TRBV5-4,15,TGTGCCAGCAGCTACCCAGGGGCCCAGAACTATGGCTACACCTTC,CASSYPGAQNYGYTF
NA,once,TRBJ1-2,TRBV27,15,TGTGCCAGCAGACCCTACCCACAGGGAAACTATGGCTACACCTTC,CASRPYPQGNYGYTF
NA,NA,TRBJ2-6,TRBV11-2,13,TGTGCCAGCCGGCACCCCGGGGCCAACGTCCTGACTTTC,CASRHPGANVLTF
TRBD2,once,TRBJ2-5,TRBV7-2,14,TGTGCCAGCAGCTACCCGGGACTACAAGAGACCCAGTACTTC,CASSYPGLQETQYF
NA,once,TRBJ1-2,TRBV7-9,14,TGTGCCAGCAGCCCTGTCGAAACCCCTTATGGCTACACCTTC,CASSPVETPYGYTF